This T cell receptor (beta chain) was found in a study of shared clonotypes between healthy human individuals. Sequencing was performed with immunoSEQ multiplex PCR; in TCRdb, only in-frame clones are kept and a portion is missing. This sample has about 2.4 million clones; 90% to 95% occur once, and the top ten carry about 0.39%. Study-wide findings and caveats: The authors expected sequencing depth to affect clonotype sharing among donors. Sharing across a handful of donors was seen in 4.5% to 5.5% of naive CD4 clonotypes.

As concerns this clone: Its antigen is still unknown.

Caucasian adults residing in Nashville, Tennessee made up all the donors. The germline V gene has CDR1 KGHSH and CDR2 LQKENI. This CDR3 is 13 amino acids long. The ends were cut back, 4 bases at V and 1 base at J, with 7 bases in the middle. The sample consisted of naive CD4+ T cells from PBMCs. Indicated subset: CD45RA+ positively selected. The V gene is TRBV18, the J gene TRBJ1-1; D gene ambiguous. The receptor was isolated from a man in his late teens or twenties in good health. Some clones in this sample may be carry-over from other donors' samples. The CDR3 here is CASSLNKNTEAFF. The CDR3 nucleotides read TGTGCCAGCTCACTTAATAAGAACACTGAAGCTTTCTTT.